The following is a TCR beta chain sequence with its context. Its cognate antigen is unknown. TEMRA cells were FACS-enriched, unlike CD8+ and CD4+ T cells, which were negatively isolated. Roughly 0.5 to 1 ug RNA was reverse transcribed with random hexamers. Using its own MiXCR run on the immunoSEQ multiplex PCR reads, TCRdb lists one record per CDR3 protein. The sample lists roughly 100,000 distinct CDR3 sequences, around 94% occurring once. The source of the sample is a study of CD8 T cells in Susac syndrome. Study-level background: When their blood was taken, the Susac syndrome patients had either not yet had any therapy, were taking corticosteroids, or were taking intravenous immunoglobulin alone.

V gave up 8 bases and J gave up 1 base, with 14 bases separating them. This CDR3 comprises 14 residues. The germline V gene encodes CDR1 SEHNR and CDR2 FQNEAQ (reference sequence). Study results and limitations: In total CD8+ repertoires, around 15 Susac-specific public clones were detected, and CD8+ TEMRA repertoires contained four to six.

V gene TRBV7-9 combines with J gene TRBJ2-5; a weak D match, TRBD1 (6 bases). Sequencing was performed on CD8+ T cells from PBMCs. The receptor was derived from a human donor with Susac syndrome. CDR3 nucleotide sequence: TGTGCCAGCGCTTACGTGACAGGCCAAGAGACCCAGTACTTC. Encoded protein: CASAYVTGQETQYF.